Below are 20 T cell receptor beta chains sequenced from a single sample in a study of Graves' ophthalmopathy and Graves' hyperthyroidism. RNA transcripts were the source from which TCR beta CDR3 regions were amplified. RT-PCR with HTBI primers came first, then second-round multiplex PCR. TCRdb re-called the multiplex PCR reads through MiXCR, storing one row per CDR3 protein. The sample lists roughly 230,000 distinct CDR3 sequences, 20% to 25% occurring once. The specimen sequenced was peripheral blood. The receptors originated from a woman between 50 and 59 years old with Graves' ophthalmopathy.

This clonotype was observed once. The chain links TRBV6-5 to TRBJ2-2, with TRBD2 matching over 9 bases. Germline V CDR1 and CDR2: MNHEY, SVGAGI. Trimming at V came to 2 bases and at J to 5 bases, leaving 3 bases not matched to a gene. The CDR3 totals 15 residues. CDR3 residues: CASSYGLAGTGELFF. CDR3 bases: TGTGCCAGCAGTTACGGTCTAGCGGGAACCGGGGAGCTGTTTTTT.

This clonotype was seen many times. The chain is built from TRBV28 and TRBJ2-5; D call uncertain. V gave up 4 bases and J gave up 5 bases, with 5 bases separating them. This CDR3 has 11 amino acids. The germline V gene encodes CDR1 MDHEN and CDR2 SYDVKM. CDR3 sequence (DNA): TGTGCCAGCAGTTGGCGGGAGACCCAGTACTTC. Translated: CASSWRETQYF.

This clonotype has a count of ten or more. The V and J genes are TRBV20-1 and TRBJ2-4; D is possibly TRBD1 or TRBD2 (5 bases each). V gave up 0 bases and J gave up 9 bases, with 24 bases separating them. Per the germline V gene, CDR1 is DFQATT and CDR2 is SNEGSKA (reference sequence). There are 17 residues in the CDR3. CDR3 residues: CSARDSGAKGSIGIQYF. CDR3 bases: TGCAGTGCTAGAGATTCCGGGGCCAAGGGAAGTATAGGCATTCAGTACTTC.

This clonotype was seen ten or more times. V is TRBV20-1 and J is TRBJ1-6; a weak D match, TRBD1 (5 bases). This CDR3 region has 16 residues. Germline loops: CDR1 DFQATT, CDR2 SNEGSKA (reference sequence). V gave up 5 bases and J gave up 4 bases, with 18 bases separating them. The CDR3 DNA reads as TGCAGTGCTTCTTCCAGGGTCGGACCTTATAATTCACCCCTCCACTTT. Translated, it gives CSASSRVGPYNSPLHF.

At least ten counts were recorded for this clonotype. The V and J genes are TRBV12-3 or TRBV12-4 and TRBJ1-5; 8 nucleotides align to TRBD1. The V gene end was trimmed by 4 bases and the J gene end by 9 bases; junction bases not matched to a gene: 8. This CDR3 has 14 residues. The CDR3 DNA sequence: TGTGCCAGCAGTTCCGGACAGGGACCTTTGCCCCAGCATTTT. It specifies CASSSGQGPLPQHF.

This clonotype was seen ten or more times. The CDR3 is CASTVNKNQPQHF. The CDR3 DNA follows: TGTGCCAGTACCGTGAACAAGAATCAGCCCCAGCATTTT. V is TRBV19 and J is TRBJ1-5; no clear D. This CDR3 is 13 amino acids long. In germline, CDR1 is LNHDA, CDR2 SQIVND (reference sequence). V was clipped by 7 bases and J by 4 bases, with 11 bases between them.

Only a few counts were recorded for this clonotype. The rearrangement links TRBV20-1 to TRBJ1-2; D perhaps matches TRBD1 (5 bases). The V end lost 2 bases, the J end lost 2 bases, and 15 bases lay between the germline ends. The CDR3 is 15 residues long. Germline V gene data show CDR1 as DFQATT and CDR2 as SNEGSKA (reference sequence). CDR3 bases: TGCAGTGCTAGACCCCGCCCGGGGGACAACTATGGCTACACCTTC. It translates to CSARPRPGDNYGYTF.

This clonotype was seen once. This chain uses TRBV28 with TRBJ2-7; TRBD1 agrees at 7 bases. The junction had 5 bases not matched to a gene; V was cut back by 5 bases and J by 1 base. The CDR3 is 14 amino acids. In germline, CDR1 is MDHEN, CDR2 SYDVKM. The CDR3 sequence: CASSRGQASYEQYF. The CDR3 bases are TGTGCCAGCAGTCGCGGACAGGCGTCCTACGAGCAGTACTTC. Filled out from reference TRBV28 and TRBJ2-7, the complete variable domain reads DVKVTQSSRYLVKRTGEKVFLECVQDMDHENMFWYRQDPGLGLRLIYFSYDVKMKEKGDIPEGYSVSREKKERFSLILESASTNQTSMYLCASSRGQASYEQYFGPGTRLTVT.

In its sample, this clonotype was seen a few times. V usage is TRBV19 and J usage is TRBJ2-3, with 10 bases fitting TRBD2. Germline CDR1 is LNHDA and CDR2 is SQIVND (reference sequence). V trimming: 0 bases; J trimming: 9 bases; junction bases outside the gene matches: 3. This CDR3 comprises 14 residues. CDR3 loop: CASSIDLAGATQYF. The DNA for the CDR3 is TGTGCCAGTAGTATAGACCTAGCGGGAGCAACGCAGTATTTT.

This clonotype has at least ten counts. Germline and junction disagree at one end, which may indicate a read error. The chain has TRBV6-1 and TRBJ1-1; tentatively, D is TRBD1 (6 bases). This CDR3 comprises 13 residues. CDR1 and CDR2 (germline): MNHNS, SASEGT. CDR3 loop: CASSEGGGTETFF. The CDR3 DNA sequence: TGTGCCAGCAGTGAAGGGGGGGGCACTGAAACTTTCTTT.

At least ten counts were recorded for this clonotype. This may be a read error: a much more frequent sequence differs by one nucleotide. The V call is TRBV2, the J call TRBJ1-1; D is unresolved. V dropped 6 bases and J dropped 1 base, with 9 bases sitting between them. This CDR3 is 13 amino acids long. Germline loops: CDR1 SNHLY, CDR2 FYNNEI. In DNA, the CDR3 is TGTGCCAGCAGGGGAATGGGGAACACTGAAGCTTTCTTT. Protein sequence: CASRGMGNTEAFF.

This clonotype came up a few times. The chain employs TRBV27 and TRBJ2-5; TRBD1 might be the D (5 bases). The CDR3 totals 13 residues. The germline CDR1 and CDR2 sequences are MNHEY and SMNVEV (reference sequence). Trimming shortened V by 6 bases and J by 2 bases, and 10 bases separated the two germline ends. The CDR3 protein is CASRLGAQETQYF. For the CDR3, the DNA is TGTGCCAGCAGATTAGGGGCGCAAGAGACCCAGTACTTC.

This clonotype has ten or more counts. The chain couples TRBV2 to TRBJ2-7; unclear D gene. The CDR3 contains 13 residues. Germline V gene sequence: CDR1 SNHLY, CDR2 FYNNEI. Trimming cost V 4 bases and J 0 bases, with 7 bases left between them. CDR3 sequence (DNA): TGTGCCAGCAGTGGGAGCAACTCCTACGAGCAGTACTTC. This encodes CASSGSNSYEQYF.

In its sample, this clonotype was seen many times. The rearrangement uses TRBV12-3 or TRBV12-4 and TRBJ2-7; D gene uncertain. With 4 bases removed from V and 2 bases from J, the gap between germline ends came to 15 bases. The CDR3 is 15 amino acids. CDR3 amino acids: CASSSPSISTYEQYF. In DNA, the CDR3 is TGTGCCAGCAGTTCGCCCTCGATAAGCACCTACGAGCAGTACTTC.

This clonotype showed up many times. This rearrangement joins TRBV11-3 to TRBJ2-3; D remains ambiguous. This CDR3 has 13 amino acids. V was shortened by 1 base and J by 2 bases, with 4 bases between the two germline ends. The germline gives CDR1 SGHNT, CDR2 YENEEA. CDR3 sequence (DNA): TGTGCCAGCAGCTTAGTTCCCACAGATACGCAGTATTTT. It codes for CASSLVPTDTQYF.

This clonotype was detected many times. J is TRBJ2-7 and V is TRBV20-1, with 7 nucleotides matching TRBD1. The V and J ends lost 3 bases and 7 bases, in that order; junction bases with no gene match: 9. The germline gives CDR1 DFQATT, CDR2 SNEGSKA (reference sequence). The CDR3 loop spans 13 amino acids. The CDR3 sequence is CSARNSPGQEQYF. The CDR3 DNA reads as TGCAGTGCTAGGAATTCTCCGGGACAGGAGCAGTACTTC.

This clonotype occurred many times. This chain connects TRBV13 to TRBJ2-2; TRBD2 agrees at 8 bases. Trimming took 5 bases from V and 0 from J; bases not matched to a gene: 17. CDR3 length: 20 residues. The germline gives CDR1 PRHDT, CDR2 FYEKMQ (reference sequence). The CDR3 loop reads CASSTRLLSGSTTNTGELFF. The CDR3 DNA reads TGTGCCAGCAGCACCAGACTCTTAAGCGGGAGTACAACGAACACCGGGGAGCTGTTTTTT.

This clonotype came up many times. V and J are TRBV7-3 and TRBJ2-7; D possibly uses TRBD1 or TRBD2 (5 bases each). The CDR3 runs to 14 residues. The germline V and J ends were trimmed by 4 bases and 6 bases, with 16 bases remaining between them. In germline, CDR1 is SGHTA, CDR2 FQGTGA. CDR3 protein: CASSSTGTLAEQYF. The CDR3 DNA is TGTGCCAGCAGCTCGACCGGGACCCTCGCCGAGCAGTACTTC. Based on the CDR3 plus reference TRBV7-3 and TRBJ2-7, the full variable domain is GAGVSQTPSNKVTEKGKYVELRCDPISGHTALYWYRQSLGQGPEFLIYFQGTGAADDSGLPNDRFFAVRPEGSVSTLKIQRTERGDSAVYLCASSSTGTLAEQYFGPGTRLTVT.

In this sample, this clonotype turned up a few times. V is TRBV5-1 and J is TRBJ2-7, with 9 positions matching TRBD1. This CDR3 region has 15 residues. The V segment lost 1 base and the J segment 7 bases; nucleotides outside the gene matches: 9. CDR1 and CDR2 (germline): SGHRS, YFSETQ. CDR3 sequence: CASSLSIQGAGEQYF. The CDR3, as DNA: TGCGCCAGCAGCTTGAGTATACAGGGGGCGGGAGAGCAGTACTTC.

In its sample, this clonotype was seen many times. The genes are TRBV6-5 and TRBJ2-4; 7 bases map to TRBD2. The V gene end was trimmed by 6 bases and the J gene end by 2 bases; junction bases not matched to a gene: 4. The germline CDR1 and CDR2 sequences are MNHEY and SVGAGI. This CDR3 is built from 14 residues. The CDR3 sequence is CASRSGGSKNIQYF. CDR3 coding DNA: TGTGCCAGCAGATCGGGGGGATCCAAAAACATTCAGTACTTC.